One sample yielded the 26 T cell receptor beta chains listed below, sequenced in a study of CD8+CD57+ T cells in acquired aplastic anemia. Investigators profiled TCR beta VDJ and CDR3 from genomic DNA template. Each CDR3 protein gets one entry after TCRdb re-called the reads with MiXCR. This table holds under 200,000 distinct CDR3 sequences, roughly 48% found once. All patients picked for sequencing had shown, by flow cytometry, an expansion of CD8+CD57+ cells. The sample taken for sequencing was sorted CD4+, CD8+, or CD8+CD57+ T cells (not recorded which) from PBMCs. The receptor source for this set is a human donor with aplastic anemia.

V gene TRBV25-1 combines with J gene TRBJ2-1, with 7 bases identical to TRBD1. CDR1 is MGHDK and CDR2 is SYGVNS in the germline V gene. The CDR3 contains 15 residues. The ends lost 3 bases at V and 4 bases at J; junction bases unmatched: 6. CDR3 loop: CASSDPGGLYNEQFF. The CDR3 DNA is TGTGCCAGCAGTGACCCAGGGGGTCTTTACAATGAGCAGTTCTTC.

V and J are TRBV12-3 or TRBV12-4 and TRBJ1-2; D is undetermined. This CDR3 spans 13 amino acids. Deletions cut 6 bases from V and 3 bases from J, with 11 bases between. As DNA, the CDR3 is TGTGCCAGCAGCCAAAGTGGGGACTATGGCTACACCTTC. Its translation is CASSQSGDYGYTF.

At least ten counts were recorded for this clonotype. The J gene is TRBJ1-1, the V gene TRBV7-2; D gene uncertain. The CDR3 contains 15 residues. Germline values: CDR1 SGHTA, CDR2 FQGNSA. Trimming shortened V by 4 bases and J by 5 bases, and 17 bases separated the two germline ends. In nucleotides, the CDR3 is TGTGCCAGCAGCTGGTCCTCGGGCGGAGGGACTGAAGCTTTCTTT. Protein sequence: CASSWSSGGGTEAFF.

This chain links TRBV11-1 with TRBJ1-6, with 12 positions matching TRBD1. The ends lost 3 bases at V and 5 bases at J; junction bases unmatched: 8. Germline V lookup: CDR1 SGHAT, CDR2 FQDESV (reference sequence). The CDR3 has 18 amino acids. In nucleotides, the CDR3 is TGTGCCAGCAGCTTTGACCGGGACAGGGGGCCCGATAATTCACCCCTCCACTTT. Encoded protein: CASSFDRDRGPDNSPLHF.

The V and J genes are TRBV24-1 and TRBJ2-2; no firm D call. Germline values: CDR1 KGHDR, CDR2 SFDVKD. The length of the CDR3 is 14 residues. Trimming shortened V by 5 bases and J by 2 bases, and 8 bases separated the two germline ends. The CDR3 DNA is TGTGCCACCAGTGGGAGAGTAAACACCGGGGAGCTGTTTTTT. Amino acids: CATSGRVNTGELFF.

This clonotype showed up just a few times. CDR3 DNA: TGTGCCACCAGTGATGGACTATCCAAAACCCTTAATGAGCAGTTCTTC. It is translated as CATSDGLSKTLNEQFF. The chain employs TRBV24-1 and TRBJ2-1, with D maybe TRBD2 (6 bases). CDR3 length: 16 amino acids. V was shortened by 3 bases and J by 7 bases, with 18 bases between the two germline ends. Germline V gene lookup returns CDR1 KGHDR and CDR2 SFDVKD.

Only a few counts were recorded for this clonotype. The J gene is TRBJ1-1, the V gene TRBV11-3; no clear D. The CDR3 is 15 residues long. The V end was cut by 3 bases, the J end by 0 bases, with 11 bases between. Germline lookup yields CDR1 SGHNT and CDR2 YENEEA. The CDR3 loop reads CASSFKSGMNTEAFF. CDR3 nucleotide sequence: TGTGCCAGCAGCTTTAAGAGCGGTATGAACACTGAAGCTTTCTTT. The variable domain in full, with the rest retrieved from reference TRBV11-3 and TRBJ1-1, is EAGVVQSPRYKIIEKKQPVAFWCNPISGHNTLYWYLQNLGQGPELLIRYENEEAVDDSQLPKDRFSAERLKGVDSTLKIQPAELGDSAVYLCASSFKSGMNTEAFFGQGTRLTVV.

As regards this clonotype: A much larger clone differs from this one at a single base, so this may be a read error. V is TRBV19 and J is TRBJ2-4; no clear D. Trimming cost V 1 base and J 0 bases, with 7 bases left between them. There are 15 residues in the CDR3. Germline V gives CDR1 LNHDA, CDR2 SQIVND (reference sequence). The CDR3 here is CASSIATIAKNIQYF. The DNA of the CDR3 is TGTGCCAGTAGTATAGCTACAATAGCCAAAAACATTCAGTACTTC.

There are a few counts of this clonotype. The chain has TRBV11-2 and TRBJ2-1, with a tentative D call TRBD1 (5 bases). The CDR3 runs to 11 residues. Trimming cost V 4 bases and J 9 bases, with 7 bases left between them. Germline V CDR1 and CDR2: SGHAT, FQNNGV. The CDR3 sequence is CASSSQGEQFF. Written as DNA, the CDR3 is TGTGCCAGCAGCTCCCAGGGTGAGCAGTTCTTC.

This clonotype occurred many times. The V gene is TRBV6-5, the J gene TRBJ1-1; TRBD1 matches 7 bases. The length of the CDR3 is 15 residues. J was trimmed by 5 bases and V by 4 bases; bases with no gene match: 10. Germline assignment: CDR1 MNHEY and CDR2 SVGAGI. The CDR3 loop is CASSSPRQGETEAFF. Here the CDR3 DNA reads TGTGCCAGCAGTTCTCCGCGACAGGGTGAGACTGAAGCTTTCTTT.

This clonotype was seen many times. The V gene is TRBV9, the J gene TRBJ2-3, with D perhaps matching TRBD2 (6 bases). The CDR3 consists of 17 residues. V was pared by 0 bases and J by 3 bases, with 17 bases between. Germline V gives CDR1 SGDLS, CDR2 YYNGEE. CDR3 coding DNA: TGTGCCAGCAGCGTAGACCGTCAACTAGCTCGGACAGATACGCAGTATTTT. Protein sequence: CASSVDRQLARTDTQYF.

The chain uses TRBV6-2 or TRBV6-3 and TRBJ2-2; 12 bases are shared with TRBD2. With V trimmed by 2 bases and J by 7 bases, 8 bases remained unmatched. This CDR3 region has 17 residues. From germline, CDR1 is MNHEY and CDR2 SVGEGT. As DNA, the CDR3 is TGTGCCAGCAGTTACGCAAGACTAGCGGGAGAGAGCGGGGAGCTGTTTTTT. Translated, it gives CASSYARLAGESGELFF.

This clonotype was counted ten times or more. The CDR3 reads CASSPPGDYEQYF. The CDR3 nucleotides read TGTGCCAGCTCACCACCTGGGGACTACGAGCAGTACTTC. The gene calls are TRBV18 and TRBJ2-7; D not certain. The ends were cut back, 0 bases at V and 3 bases at J, with 6 bases in the middle. The CDR3 is 13 amino acids. Germline values: CDR1 KGHSH, CDR2 LQKENI.

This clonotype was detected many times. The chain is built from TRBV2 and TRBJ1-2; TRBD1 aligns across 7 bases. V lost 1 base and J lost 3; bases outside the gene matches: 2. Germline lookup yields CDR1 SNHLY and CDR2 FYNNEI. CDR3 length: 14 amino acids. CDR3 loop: CASSEDRGDYGYTF. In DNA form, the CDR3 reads TGTGCCAGCAGTGAAGACAGGGGAGACTATGGCTACACCTTC.

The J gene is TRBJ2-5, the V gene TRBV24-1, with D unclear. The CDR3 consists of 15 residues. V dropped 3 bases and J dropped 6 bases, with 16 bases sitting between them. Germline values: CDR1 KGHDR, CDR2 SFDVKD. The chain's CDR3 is CATSDGDYRTQTQYF. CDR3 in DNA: TGTGCCACCAGTGATGGAGATTATAGAACGCAGACCCAGTACTTC.

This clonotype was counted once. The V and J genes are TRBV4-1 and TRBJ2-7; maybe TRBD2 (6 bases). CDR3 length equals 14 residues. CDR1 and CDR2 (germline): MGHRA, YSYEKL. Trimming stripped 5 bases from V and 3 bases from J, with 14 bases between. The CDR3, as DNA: TGCGCCAGCAGCTCCGGGACGGGGGACTACGAGCAGTACTTC. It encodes CASSSGTGDYEQYF.

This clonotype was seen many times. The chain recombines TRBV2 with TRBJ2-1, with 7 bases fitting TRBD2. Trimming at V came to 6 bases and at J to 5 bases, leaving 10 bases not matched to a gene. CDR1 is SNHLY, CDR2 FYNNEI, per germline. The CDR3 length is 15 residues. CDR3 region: CASREASGIDNEQFF. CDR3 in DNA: TGTGCCAGCAGAGAGGCGAGCGGGATCGACAATGAGCAGTTCTTC.

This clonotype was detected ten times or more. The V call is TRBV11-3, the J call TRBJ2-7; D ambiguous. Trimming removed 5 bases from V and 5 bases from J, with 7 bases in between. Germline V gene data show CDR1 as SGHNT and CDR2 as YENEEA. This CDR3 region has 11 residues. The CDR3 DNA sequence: TGTGCCAGCAGCACCCAGGACGAGCAGTACTTC. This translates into CASSTQDEQYF.

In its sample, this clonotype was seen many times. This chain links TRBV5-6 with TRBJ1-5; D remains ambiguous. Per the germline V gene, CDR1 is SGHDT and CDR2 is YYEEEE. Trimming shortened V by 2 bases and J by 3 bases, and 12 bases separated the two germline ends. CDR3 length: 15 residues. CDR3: CASSLPGPINQPQHF. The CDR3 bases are TGTGCCAGCAGCTTACCCGGACCGATCAATCAGCCCCAGCATTTT.

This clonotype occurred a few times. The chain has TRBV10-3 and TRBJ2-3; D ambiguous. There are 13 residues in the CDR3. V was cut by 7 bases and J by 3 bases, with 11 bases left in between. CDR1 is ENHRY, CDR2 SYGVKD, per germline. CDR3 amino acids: CAIMSEWTDTQYF. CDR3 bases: TGTGCCATCATGTCAGAGTGGACAGATACGCAGTATTTT.

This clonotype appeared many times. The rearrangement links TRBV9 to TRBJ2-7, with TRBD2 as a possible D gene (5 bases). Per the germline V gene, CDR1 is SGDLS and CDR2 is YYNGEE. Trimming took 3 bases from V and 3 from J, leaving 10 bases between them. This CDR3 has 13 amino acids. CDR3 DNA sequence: TGTGCCAGCAGCGGCCGAGGAGGCTACGAGCAGTACTTC. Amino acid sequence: CASSGRGGYEQYF.

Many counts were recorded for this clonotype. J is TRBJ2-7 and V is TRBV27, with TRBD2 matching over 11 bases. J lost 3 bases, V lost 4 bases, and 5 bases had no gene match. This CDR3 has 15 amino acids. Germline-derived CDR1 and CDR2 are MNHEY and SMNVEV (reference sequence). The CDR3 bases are TGTGCCAGCAGTTCGACTAGCGGGAACAACTACGAGCAGTACTTC. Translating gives CASSSTSGNNYEQYF.

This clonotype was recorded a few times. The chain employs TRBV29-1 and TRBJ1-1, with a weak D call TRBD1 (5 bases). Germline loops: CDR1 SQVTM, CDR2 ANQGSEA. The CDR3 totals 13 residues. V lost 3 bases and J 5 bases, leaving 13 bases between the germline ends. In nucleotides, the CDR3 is TGCAGCGTTGATGGGGGAACGGTTACTGAAGCTTTCTTT. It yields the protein CSVDGGTVTEAFF.

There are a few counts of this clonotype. CDR3 coding DNA: TGTGCCAGCAGTGTGGGGGAAAGCAATCAGCCCCAGCATTTT. It translates to CASSVGESNQPQHF. This chain uses TRBV2 with TRBJ1-5, with D possibly TRBD1 on 5 matching bases. Germline V CDR1 and CDR2: SNHLY, FYNNEI. CDR3 size: 14 residues. V was clipped by 4 bases and J by 1 base, with 8 bases between them.

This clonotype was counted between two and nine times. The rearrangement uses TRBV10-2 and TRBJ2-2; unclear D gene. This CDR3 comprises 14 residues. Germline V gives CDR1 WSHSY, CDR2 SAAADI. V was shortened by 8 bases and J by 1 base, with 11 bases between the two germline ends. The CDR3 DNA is TGCGCCAGCCAGATGACGGTGAACACCGGGGAGCTGTTTTTT. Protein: CASQMTVNTGELFF.

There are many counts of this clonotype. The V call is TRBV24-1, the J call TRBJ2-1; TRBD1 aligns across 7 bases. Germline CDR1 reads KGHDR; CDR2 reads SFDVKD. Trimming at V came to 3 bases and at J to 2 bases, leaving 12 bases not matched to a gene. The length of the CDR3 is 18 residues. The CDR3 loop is CATSDPQTGPLTYNEQFF. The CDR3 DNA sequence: TGTGCCACCAGTGATCCTCAGACAGGGCCCCTTACCTACAATGAGCAGTTCTTC.